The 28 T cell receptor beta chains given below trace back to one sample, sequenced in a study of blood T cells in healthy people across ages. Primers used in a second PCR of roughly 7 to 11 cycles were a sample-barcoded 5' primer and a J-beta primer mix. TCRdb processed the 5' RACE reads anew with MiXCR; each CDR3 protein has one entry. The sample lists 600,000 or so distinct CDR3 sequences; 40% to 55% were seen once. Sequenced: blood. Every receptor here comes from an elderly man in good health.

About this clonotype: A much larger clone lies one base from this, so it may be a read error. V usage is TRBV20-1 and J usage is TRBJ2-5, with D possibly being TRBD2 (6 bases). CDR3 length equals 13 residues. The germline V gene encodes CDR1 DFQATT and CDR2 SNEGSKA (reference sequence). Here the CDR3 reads CSVRVGGQETQYF. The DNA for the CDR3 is TGCAGTGTTAGAGTCGGAGGGCAAGAGACCCAGTACTTC.

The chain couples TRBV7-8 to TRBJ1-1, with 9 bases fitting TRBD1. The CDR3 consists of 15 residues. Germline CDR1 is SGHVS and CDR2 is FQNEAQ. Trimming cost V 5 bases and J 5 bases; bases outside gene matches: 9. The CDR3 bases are TGTGCCAGCAGCCCAGAAGGACAGGGGAGGACTGAAGCTTTCTTT. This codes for CASSPEGQGRTEAFF.

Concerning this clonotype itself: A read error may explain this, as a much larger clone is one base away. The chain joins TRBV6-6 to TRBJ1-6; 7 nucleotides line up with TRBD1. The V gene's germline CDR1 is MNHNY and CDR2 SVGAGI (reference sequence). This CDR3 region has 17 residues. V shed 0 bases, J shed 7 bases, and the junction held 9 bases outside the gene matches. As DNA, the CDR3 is TGTGCCAGCAGTTACTCATCCGGGACAGACAGCAATTCACCCCTCCACTTT. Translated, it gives CASSYSSGTDSNSPLHF.

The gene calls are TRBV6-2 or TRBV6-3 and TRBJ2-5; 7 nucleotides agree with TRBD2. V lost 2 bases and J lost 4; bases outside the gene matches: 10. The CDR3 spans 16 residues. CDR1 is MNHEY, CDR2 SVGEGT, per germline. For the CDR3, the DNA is TGTGCCAGCAGTTACGGGAGGGCCACAATCGGAGAGACCCAGTACTTC. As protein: CASSYGRATIGETQYF.

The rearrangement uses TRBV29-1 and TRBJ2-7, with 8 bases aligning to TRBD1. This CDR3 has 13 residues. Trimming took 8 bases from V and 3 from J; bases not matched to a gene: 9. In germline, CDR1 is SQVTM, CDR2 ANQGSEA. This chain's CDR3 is CSIWRQGNYEQYF. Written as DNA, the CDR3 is TGCAGCATTTGGAGACAGGGGAACTACGAGCAGTACTTC.

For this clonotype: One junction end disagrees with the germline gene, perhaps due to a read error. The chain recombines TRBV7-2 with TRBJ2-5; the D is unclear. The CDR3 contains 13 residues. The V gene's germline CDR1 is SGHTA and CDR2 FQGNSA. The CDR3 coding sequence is TGTGCCGGCAGCTTAGGACGGAGCGTGAGGCAGTACTTC. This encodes CAGSLGRSVRQYF. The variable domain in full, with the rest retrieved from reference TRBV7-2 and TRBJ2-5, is GAGVSQSPSNKVTEKGKDVELRCDPISGHTALYWYRQSLGQGLEFLIYFQGNSAPDKSGLPSDRFSAERTGGSVSTLTIQRTQQEDSAVYLCAGSLGRSVRQYFGPGTRLLVL.

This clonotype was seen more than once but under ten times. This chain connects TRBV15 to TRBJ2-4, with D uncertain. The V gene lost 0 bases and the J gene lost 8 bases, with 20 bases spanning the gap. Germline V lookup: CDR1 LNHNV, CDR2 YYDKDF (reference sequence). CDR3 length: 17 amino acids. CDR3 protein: CATSRDGLSGIRHIQYF. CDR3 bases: TGTGCCACCAGCAGAGATGGGTTGTCAGGCATAAGGCACATTCAGTACTTC.

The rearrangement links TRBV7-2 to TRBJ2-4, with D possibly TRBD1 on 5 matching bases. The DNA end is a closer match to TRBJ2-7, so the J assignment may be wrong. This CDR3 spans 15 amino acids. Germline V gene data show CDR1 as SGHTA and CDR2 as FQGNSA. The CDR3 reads CASSPGLSNTYEQYF. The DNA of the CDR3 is TGTGCCAGCAGCCCAGGGCTTTCTAACACATACGAGCAGTACTTC.

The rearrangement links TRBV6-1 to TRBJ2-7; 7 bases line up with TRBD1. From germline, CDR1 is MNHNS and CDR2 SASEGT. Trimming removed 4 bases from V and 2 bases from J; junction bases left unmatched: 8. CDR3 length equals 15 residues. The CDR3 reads CASSVTGVGPYEQYF. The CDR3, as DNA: TGTGCCAGCAGTGTAACAGGGGTTGGGCCCTACGAGCAGTACTTC.

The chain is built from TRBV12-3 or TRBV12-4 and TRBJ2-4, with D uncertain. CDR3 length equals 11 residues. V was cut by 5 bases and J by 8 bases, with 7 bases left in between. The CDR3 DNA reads TGTGCCAGCAGTGGCATTGACATTCAGTACTTC. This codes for CASSGIDIQYF.

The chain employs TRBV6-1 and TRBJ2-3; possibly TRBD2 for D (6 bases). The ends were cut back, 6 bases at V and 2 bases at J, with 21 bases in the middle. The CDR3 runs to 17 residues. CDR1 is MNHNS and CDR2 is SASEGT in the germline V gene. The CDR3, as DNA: TGTGCCAGCAGAGGACTCTACCCCGGGACTCCCACAGATACGCAGTATTTT. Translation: CASRGLYPGTPTDTQYF.

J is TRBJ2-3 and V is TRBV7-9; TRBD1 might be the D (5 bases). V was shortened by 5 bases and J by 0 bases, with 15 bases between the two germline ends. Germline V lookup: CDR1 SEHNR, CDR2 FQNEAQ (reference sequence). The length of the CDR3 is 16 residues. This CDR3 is CASSRKQGHSTDTQYF. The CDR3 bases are TGTGCCAGCAGCCGAAAGCAGGGTCATAGCACAGATACGCAGTATTTT.

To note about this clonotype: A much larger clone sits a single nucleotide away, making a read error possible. The CDR3 sequence is CASSLGQNNYGYIF. Here the CDR3 DNA reads TGTGCCAGCAGCTTAGGACAGAACAACTATGGCTACATCTTC. This chain joins TRBV7-9 and TRBJ1-2, with D possibly being TRBD1 (5 bases). CDR1 is SEHNR, CDR2 FQNEAQ, per germline (reference sequence). This CDR3 spans 14 amino acids.

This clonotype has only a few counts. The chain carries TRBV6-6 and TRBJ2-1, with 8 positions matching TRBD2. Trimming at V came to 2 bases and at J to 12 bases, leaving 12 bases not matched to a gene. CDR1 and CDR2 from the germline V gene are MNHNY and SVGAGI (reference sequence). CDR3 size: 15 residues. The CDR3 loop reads CASSYPVGSGVWQFF. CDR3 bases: TGTGCCAGCAGTTACCCGGTGGGTAGCGGGGTATGGCAGTTCTTC.

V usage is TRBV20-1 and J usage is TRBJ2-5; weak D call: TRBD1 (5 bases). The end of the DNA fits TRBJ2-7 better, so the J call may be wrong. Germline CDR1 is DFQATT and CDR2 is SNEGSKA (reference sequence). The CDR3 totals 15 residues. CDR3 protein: CSAASQGDTAYEQYF. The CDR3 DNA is TGCAGTGCTGCGTCCCAAGGGGATACTGCCTACGAGCAGTACTTC.

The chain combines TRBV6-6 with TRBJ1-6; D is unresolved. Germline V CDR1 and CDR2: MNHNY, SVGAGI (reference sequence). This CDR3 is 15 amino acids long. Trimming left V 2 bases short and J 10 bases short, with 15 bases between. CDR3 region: CASSYGQGGTSPLHF. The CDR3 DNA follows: TGTGCCAGCAGTTACGGGCAAGGTGGAACCTCACCCCTCCACTTT.

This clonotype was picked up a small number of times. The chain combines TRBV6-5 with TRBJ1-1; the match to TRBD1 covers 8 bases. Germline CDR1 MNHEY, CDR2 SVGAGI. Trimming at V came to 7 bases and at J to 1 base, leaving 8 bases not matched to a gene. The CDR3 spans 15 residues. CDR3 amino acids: CASTPVDRGNTEAFF. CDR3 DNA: TGTGCCAGCACCCCGGTAGACAGGGGGAACACTGAAGCTTTCTTT.

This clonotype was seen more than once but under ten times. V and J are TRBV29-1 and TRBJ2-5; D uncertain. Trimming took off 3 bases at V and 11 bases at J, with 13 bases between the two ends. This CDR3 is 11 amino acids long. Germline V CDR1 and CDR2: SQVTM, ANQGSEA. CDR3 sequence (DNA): TGCAGCGTTGATAACGCCAATGAGCAGTACTTC. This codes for CSVDNANEQYF. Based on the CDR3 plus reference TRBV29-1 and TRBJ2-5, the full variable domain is SAVISQKPSRDICQRGTSLTIQCQVDSQVTMMFWYRQQPGQSLTLIATANQGSEATYESGFVIDKFPISRPNLTFSTLTVSNMSPEDSSIYLCSVDNANEQYFGPGTRLLVL.

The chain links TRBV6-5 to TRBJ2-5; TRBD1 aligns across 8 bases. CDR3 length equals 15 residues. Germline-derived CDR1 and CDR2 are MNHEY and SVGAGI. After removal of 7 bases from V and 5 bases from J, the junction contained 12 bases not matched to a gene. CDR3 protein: CASTSGGLVDETQYF. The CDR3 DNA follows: TGTGCCAGCACATCAGGGGGCCTGGTTGATGAGACCCAGTACTTC.

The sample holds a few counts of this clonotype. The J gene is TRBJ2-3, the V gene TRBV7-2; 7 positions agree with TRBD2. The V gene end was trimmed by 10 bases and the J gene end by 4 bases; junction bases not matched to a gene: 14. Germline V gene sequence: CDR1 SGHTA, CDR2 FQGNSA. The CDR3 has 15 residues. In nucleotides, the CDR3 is TGTGCCACCACCCCGGGGCTAGCGGCCCCAGATACGCAGTATTTT. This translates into CATTPGLAAPDTQYF.

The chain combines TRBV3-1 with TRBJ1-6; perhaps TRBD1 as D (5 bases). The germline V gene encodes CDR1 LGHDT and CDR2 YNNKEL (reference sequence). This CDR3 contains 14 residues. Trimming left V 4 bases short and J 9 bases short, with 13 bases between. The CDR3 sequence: CASSLKGSGSPLHF. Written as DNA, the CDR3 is TGTGCCAGCAGCCTAAAGGGGTCGGGTTCACCCCTCCACTTT.

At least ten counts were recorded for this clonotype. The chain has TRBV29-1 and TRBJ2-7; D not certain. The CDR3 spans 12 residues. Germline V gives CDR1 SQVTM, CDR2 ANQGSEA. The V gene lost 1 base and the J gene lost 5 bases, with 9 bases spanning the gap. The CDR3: CSVEGPPDEQYF. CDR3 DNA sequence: TGCAGCGTTGAAGGTCCGCCGGACGAGCAGTACTTC.

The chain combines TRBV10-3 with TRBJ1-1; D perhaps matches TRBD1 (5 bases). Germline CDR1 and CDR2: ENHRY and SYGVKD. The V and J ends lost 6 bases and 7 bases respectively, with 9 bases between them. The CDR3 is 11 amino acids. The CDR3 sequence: CAIRGRVEAFF. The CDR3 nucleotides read TGTGCCATCAGGGGACGGGTTGAAGCTTTCTTT.

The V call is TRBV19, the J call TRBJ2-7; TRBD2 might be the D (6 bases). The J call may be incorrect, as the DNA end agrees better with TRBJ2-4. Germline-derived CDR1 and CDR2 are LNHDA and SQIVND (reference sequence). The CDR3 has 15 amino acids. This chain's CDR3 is CASSISPGEGYIQYF. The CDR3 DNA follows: TGTGCCAGTAGTATCTCCCCGGGAGAGGGATACATTCAGTACTTC.

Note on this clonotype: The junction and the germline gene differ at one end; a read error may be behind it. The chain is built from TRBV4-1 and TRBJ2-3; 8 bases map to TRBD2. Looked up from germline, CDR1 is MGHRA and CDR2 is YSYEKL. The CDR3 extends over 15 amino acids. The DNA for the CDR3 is TGCGCCAGCAGCCGGACTAGCCCTCCCACAGATTCGCAGTATTTT. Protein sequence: CASSRTSPPTDSQYF.

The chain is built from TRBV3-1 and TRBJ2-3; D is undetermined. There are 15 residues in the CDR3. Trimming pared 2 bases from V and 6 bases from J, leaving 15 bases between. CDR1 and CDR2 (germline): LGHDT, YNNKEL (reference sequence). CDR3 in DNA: TGTGCCAGCAGCCAAAGCCCCCCTAGTGCCGATACGCAGTATTTT. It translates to CASSQSPPSADTQYF.

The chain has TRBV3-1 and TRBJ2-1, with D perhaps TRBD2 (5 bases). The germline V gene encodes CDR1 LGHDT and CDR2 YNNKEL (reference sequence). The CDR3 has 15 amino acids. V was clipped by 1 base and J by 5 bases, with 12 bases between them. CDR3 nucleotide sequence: TGTGCCAGCAGCCAAGGGGCTAGCCCAAACAATGAGCAGTTCTTC. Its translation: CASSQGASPNNEQFF.

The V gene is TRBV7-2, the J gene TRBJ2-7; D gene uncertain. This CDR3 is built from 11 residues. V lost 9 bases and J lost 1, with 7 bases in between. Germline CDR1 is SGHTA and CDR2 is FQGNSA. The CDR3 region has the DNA TGTGCCAGTCTCGGGTCCTACGAGCAGTACTTC. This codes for CASLGSYEQYF.